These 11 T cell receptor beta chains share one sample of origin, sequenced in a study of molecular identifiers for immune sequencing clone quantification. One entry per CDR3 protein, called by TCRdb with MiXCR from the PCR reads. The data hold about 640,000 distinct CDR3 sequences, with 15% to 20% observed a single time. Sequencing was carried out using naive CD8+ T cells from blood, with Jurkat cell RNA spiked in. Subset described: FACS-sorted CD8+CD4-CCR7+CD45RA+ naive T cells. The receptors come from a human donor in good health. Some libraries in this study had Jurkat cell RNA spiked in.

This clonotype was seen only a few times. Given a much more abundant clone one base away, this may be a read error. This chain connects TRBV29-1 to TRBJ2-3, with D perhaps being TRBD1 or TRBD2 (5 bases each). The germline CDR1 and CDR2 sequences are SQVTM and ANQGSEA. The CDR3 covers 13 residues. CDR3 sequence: CTAEGPLMNMQYF. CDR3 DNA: TGCACCGCCGAGGGACCCCTCATGAATATGCAGTATTTT.

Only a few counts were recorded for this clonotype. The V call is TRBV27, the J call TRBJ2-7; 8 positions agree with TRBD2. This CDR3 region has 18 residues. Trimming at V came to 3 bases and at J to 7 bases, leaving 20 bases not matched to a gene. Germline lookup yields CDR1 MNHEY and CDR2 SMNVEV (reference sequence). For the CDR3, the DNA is TGTGCCAGCAGTTTCCTCGGGGTAGCGGGGCTCGAACGGTATGAGCAGTACTTC. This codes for CASSFLGVAGLERYEQYF.

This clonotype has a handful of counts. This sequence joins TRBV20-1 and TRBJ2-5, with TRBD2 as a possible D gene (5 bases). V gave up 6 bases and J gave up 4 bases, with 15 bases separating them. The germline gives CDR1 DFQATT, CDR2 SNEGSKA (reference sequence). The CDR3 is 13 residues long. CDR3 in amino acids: CSASGPLGETQYF. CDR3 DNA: TGCAGTGCAAGCGGCCCTCTGGGAGAGACCCAGTACTTC.

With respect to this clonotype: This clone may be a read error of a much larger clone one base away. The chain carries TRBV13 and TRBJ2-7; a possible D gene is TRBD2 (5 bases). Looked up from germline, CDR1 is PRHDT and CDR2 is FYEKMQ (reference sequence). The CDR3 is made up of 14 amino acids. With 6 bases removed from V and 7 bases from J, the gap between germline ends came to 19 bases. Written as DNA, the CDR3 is TGTGCCAGCAGTCTGGGGTCGGGGTTGAGGGAGCAGTACTTC. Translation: CASSLGSGLREQYF.

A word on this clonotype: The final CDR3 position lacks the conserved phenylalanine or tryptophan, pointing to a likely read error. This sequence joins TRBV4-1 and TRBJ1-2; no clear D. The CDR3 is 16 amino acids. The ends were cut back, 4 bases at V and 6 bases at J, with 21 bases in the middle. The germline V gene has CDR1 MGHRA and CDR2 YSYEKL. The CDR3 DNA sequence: TGCGCCAGCAGCCTAAATCCGGGATTGGTTGAGAATGGCTACACCTCC. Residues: CASSLNPGLVENGYTS.

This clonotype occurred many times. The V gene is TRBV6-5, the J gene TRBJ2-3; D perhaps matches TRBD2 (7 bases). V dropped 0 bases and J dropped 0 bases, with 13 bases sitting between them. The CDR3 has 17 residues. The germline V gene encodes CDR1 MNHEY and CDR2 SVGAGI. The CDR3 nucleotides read TGTGCCAGCAGTTACTCATTAGGGGGGGCTAGCACAGATACGCAGTATTTT. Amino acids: CASSYSLGGASTDTQYF.

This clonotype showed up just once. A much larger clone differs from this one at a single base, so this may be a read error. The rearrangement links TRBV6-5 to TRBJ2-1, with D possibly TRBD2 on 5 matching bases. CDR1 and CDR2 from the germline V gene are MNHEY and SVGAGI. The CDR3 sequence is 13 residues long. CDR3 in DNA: TGTGCCAGCAGTTACTCTGGAGGCGATGAGCAGTCCTTC. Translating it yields CASSYSGGDEQSF.

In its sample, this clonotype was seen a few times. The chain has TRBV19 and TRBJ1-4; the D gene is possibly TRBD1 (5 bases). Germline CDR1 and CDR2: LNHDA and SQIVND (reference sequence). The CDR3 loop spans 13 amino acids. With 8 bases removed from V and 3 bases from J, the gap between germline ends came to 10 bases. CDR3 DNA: TGTGCCAGTTTTGGGGCCCCTAATGAAAAACTGTTTTTT. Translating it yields CASFGAPNEKLFF.

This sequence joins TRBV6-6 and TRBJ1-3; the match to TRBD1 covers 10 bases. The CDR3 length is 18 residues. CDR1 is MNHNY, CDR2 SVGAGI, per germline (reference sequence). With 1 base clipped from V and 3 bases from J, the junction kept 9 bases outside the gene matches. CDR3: CASSYLGSGTGVGNTIYF. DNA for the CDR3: TGTGCCAGCAGTTACTTGGGAAGCGGGACAGGGGTTGGAAACACCATATATTTT.

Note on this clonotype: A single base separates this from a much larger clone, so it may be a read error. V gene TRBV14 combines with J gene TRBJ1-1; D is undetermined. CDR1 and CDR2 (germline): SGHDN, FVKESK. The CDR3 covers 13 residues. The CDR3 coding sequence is TGTGTCAGCAGCCAAGTAACCACATTTGAAGCTTTCTTT. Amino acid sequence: CVSSQVTTFEAFF.

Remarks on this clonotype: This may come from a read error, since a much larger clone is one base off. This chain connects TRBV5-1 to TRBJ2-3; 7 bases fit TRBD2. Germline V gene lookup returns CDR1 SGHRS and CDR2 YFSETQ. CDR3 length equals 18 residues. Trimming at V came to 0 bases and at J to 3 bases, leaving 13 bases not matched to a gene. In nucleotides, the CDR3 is TGCGCCAGCAGCTTGGAGGTGTCAGCGGGGTTAATGACAGATACGCAGTATTTT. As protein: CASSLEVSAGLMTDTQYF.